The rows below give T cell receptor beta chains drawn from one sample of a study of radiation and T cells in renal cell carcinoma. Clones were sequenced by immunoSEQ multiplex PCR, and TCRdb holds only the in-frame ones, with some missing. This repertoire shows 120,000 or so clones, over 75% found once; its top ten account for 1.5% to 2%. The sample here was blood, taken from a patient whose treatment included radiotherapy and nephrectomy. These receptors originate from an older woman with renal cell carcinoma. The CDR3 runs from the conserved cysteine through the conserved F or W. D genes are given only for firm matches. Part of the rows lack a size; the others show once, few, many or a class for expanded clones.

>TRBJ2-1|TRBV19|TRBD1|.
TGTGCCAGTAGTATTCATCCCGAATTGACAGGGGTATCCTACAATGAGCAGTTCTTC
CASSIHPELTGVSYNEQFF
>TRBJ2-5|TRBV7-2|TRBD2|.
TGTGCCAGCAGCTTAATACCTAGCGGGGATCAAGAGACCCAGTACTTC
CASSLIPSGDQETQYF
>TRBJ2-1|TRBV4-2|.|.
TGTGCCAGCAGCCAAGAAACGCATTCCTACAATGAGCAGTTCTTC
CASSQETHSYNEQFF
>TRBJ2-2|TRBV7-2|TRBD2|.
TGTGCCAGCAGCCCAAGACTAGCGACCACGAACACCGGGGAGCTGTTTTTT
CASSPRLATTNTGELFF
>TRBJ2-7|TRBV28|.|.
TGTGCCAGCAGACCGCAGGGTATAGCGGAGCAGTACTTC
CASRPQGIAEQYF
>TRBJ1-5|TRBV4-2|TRBD1|.
TGTGCCAGCAGCCTACAGGGGGGCCAGCCCCAGCATTTT
CASSLQGGQPQHF
>TRBJ2-1|TRBV30|TRBD1|.
TGTGCCTGGAGTGTACAGGGGGAAAGGTCAGTGCATTATGAGCAGTTCTTC
CAWSVQGERSVHYEQFF
>TRBJ2-1|TRBV6-6|.|.
TGTGCCAGCAGTCGTAGCCGATTCACTGGGAATGAGCAGTTCTTC
CASSRSRFTGNEQFF
>TRBJ1-2|TRBV20-1|.|.
TGCAGTGCTACCTCTAATTATGGCTACACCTTC
CSATSNYGYTF
>TRBJ2-7|TRBV25-1|TRBD1|.
TGTGCCAGCAGTCGAAGCCACGGGACAGGGTTTTCCCACGAGCAGTACTTC
CASSRSHGTGFSHEQYF
>TRBJ2-7|TRBV6-5|TRBD1|.
TGTGCCAGCAGGAACCCCGAGGGGGCTCCCTACGAGCAGTACTTC
CASRNPEGAPYEQYF
>TRBJ2-3|TRBV12-5|.|once
TGTGCTAGTGGTTACACAGATACGCAGTATTTT
CASGYTDTQYF
>TRBJ2-2|TRBV5-1|.|few
TGCGCCAGCAGCGTCGACGGGTACACCGGGGAGCTGTTTTTT
CASSVDGYTGELFF
>TRBJ1-2|TRBV19|.|few
TGTGCCAGTAGTATAGATCCAGGGCGTAACGGCTACACCTTC
CASSIDPGRNGYTF
>TRBJ2-5|TRBV7-2|TRBD2|.
TGTGCCAGCAGCTTGAGGGAGGGAGAGACCCAGTACTTC
CASSLREGETQYF
>TRBJ1-1|TRBV5-1|TRBD1|.
TGCGCCAGCAGCTCCCTTAGGACAGGGACTGAAGCTTTCTTT
CASSSLRTGTEAFF